The clone carrying this T cell receptor (beta chain) has a single count. Its cognate antigen is unknown. This sample stems from a study of shared clonotypes between healthy human individuals. The study's findings and limits: Large sequencing depth failed to make sorted-subset sequencing complete, rarefaction showed.

Methods used by the authors: From ImmunoSEQ came sequences covering only the junction and carrying no quality scores, so filtering differed. Profiled with immunoSEQ multiplex PCR; TCRdb holds only in-frame clones, not every one. The V and J calls and the clone size are those of that table, but D and trimming were determined from the DNA. The sample contains around 1.5 million clones, 98% of which appear only once. Unmatched junction bases numbered 5, after V lost 5 bases and J lost 6 bases. The CDR3 extends over 14 amino acids. Germline CDR1 LGHNA, CDR2 YSLEER. The clonotype comes from a young man in good health. The chain recombines TRBV4-3 with TRBJ2-3; the match to TRBD1 covers 10 bases. The material sequenced was naive CD4+ T cells sorted from blood. The subset: CD45RA+ positively selected. The CDR3 sequence is CASSEGTGVDTQYF. CDR3 in DNA: TGCGCCAGCAGCGAGGGGACAGGGGTGGATACGCAGTATTTT.